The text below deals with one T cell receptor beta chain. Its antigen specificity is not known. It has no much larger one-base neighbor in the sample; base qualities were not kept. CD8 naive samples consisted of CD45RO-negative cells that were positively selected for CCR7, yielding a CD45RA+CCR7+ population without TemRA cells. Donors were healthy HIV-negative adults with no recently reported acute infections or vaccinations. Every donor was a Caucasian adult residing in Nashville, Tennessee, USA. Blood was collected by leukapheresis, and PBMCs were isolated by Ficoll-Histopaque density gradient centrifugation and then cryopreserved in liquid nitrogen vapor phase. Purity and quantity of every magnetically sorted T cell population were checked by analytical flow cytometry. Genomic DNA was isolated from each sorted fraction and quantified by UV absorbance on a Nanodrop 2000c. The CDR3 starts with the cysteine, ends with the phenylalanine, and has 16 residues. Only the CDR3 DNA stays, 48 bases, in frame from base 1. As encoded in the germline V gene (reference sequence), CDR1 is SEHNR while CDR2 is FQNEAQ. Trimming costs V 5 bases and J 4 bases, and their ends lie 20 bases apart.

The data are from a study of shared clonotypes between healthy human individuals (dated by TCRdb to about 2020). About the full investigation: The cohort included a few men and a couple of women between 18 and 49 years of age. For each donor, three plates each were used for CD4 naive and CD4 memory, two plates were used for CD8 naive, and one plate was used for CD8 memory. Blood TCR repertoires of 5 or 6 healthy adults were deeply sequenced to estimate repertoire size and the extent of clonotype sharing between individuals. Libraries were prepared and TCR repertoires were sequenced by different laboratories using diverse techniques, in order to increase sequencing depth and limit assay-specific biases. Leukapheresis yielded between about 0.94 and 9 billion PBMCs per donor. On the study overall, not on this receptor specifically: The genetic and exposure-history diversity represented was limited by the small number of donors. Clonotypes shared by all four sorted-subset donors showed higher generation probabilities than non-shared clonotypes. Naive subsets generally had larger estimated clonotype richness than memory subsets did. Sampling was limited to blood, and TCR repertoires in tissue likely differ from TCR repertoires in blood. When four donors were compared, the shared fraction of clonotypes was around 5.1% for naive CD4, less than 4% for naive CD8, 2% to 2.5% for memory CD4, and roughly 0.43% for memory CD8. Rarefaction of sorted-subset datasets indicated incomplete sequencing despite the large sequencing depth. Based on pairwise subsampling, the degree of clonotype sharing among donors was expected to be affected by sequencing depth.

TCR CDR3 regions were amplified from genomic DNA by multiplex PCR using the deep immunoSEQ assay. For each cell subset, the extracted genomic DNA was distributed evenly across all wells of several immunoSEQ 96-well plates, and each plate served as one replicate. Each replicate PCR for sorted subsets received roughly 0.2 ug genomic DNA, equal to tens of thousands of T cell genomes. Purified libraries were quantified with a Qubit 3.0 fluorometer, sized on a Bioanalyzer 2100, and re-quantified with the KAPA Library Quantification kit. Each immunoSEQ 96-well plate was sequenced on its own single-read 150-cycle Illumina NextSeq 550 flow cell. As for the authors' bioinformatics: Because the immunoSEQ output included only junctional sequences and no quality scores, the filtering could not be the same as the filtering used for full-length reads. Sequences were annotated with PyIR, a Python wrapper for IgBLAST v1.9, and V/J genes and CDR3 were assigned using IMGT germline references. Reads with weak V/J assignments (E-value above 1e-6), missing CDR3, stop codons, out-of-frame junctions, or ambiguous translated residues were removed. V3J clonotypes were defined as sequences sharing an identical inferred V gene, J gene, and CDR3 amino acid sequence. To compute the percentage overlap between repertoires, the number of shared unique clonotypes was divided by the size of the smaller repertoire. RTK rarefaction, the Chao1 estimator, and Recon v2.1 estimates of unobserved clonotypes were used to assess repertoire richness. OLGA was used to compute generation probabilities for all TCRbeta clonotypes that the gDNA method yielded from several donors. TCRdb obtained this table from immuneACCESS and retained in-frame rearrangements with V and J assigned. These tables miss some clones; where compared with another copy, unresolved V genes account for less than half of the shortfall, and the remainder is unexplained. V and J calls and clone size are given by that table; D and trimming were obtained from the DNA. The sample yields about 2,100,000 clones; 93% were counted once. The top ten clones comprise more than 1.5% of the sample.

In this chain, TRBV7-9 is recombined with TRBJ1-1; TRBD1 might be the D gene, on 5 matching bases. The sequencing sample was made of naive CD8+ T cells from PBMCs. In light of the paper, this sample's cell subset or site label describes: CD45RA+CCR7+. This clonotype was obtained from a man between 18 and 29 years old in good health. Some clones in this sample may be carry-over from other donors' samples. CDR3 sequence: CASSLRGAGYLTEAFF. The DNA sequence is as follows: TGTGCCAGCAGCCTACGGGGCGCGGGGTATCTCACTGAAGCTTTCTTT.